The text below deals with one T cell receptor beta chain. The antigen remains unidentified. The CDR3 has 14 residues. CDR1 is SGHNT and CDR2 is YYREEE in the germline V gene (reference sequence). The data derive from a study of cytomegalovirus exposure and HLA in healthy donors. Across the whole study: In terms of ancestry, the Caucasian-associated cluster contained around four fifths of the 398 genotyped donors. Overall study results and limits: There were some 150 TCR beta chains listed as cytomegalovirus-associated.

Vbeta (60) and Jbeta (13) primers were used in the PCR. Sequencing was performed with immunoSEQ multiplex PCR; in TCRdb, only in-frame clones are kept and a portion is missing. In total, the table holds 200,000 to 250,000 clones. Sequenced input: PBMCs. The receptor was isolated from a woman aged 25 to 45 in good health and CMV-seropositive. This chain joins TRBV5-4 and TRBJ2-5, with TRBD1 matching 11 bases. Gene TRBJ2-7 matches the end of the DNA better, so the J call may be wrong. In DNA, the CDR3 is TGTGCCAGCAGCCCGGGACAGGGGGTATACGAGCAGTACTTC. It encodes CASSPGQGVYEQYF.